The present T cell receptor (beta chain) was sequenced within a study of shared clonotypes between healthy human individuals. This clone was seen a few times. The CDR3 contains 19 residues. Naive CD4+ cells were CD45RA-selected; the remaining cells were memory. The method was immunoSEQ multiplex PCR; TCRdb's version includes in-frame clones alone and lacks a portion of them. The data hold about 1.1 million clones, with approximately 80% observed a single time. Sequencing input: memory CD4+ T cells from PBMCs. The subset here: CD45RA-negative fraction. The TCR originated in a man younger than 30 in good health. Some clones in this sample may be carry-over from other donors' samples. The chain links TRBV21-1 to TRBJ2-4; TRBD2, the table's D call, was not compared with the DNA. TRBV21-1 is reported as a pseudogene. The CDR3 nucleotides read TGTGCCAGCAGCGGGGCAATCAGGACTAGCGGGGAAGCCAAAAACATTCAGTACTTC. Translated, it gives CASSGAIRTSGEAKNIQYF.